This TCR beta chain was identified during a study of blood T cells in healthy people across ages. RNA extraction gave at least 5 micrograms of total RNA per sample. The V gene's germline CDR1 is DFQATT and CDR2 SNEGSKA (reference sequence). The CDR3 spans 14 residues. Through a sample-barcoded 5' primer and a J-beta primer mix, a second PCR was run for roughly 7 to 11 cycles. Researchers report that a template-switch adaptor with 12 random nucleotides tagged each cDNA molecule. TCRdb used MiXCR to reprocess the 5' RACE reads, holding one entry per CDR3 protein. The repertoire holds around 940,000 distinct CDR3 sequences, with just over 50% as singletons.

The chain employs TRBV20-1 and TRBJ2-1, with 7 bases matching TRBD2. The sequenced sample consisted of blood. This sequence originates from a woman in her sixties or seventies in good health. The CDR3 region has the DNA TGCAGCACGGGGGGACTTGCCATTAACAATGAGCAGTTCTTC. This gives the protein CSTGGLAINNEQFF.